This TCR beta chain was sequenced in a study of CD8+CD57+ T cells in acquired aplastic anemia. Patients included in sequencing had previously demonstrated CD8+CD57+ cell expansion by flow cytometry. Overall study findings and caveats: Overlapping CD8+ CDR3 repertoires of patients and controls contained roughly 29 shared sequences.

This clonotype was seen many times. Its specificity is not known. TCR beta VDJ combinations and CDR3 sequences were profiled from genomic DNA. MiXCR was run by TCRdb on the reads, yielding one entry per CDR3 protein. This table holds 95,000 to 150,000 distinct CDR3 sequences, about 43% found once. Trimming left V 0 bases short and J 3 bases short, with 18 bases between. Germline values: CDR1 LGHNA, CDR2 YNFKEQ. The length of the CDR3 is 18 residues. The gene calls are TRBV4-2 and TRBJ1-5, with a possible D match to TRBD1 (5 bases). Sequenced sample: sorted CD4+, CD8+, or CD8+CD57+ T cells (not recorded which) from PBMCs. The sequence came from a human donor with aplastic anemia. The CDR3 sequence is CASSQDDLGRGNNQPQHF. CDR3 sequence (DNA): TGTGCCAGCAGCCAAGATGACTTGGGAAGGGGAAACAATCAGCCCCAGCATTTT.